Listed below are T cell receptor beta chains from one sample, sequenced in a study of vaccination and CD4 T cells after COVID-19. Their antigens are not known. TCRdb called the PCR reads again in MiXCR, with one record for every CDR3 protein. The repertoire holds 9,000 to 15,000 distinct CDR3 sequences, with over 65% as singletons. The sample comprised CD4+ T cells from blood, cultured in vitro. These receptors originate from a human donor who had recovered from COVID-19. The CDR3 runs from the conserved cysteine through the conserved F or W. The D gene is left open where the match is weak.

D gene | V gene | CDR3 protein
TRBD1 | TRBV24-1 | CATSDSETGGEQYF
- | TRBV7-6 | CASSRVGGSAEKLFF
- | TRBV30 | CAWSLTAPRYGYTF
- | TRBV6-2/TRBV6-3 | CASSYGWGNTEAFF
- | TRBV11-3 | CASSLGRREYSEETQYF
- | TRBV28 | CASSLSLIGSGNTIYF
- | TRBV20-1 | CSARSTQMSNQPQHF
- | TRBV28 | CASSSGHPNTEAFF
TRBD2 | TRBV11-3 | CASSLGLAGVADTQYF
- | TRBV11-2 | CASSLVPLSGYEQYF
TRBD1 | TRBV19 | CASNRPGQGNYGYTF
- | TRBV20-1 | CSANRVGKEQYF
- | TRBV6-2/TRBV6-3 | CASSYLKQGPFNQPQHF
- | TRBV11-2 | CASSRTELNTEAFF
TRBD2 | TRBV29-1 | CSGLVGSGRQYEQYF
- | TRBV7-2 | CASSLYGEPGYTF
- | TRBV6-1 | CASSEGDSPLHF
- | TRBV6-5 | CASSYSSGGPIYGYTF
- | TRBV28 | CASIEGGTYGYTF
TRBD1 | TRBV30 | CAWSQTSGGKGGYTF
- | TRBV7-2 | CASSPAGGRMNTEAFF
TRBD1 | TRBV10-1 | CASGDRVFAGELFF
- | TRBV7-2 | CASSLAAGAGKNIQYF
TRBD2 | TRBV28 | CASRLAGPSGANVLTF
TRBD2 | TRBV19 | CASSETSGISGEQFF
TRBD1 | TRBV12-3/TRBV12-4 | CASRRNRGYGYTF
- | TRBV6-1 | CASRDGSYSNQPQHF
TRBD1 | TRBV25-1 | CASSAFPGQGFGTEAFF
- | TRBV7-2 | CASSPSSSYNSPLHF
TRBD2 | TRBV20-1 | CSATGTSGSSSYEQYF
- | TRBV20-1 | CSSRPGGFLGTDTQYF
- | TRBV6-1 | CASSDSEHPPYGYTF
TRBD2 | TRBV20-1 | CSALESGRGYEQYF
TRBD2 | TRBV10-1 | CASSETLAIGEQFF
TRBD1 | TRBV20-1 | CSATGIKILHF
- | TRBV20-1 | CSARRTATDTQYF
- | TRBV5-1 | CASSFEAANYGYTF
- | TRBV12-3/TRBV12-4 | CASSLWSGSNQPQHF
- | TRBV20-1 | CSASAGANEKLFF
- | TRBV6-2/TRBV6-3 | CASSYFRPGQETQYF
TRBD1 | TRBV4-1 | CASSQGQGPQEKLFF
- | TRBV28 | CASSLSGVGGYTF
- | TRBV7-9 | CASSLDTGPPETQYF
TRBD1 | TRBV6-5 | CASSSNRGGADTQYF
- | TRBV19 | CASTDVPLYSNQPQHF
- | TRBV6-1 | CASTGTSGNTIYF
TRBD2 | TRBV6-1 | CASSRRATGRETQYF
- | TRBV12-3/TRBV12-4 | CASSLATLETQYF
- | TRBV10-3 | CAIQSYERGGYTF
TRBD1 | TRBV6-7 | CASSPRAGGLAKNIQYF
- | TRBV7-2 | CASIPQRNTGELFF
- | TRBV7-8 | CASSSRGFAGELFF
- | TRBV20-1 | CSAHINLEQFF
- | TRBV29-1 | CSAGGQGLNTGELFF
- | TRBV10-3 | CAISAGGQSNEKLFF